These 5 T cell receptor beta chains were all obtained from the same sample, sequenced in a study of blood T cell repertoires in COVID-19. Here immunoSEQ multiplex PCR was the method, and the copy in TCRdb shows in-frame clones only, minus some. The sample lists 310,000 or so clones; around 90% were seen once. The sequencing sample was made of PBMCs or T cells enriched from blood (not recorded which). Receptors originate from a woman aged 18-30 years who had recovered from COVID-19.

The rearrangement uses TRBV5-4 and TRBJ1-2; 7 nucleotides align to TRBD1. V trimming: 4 bases; J trimming: 7 bases; junction bases outside the gene matches: 4. This CDR3 has 12 residues. CDR1 and CDR2 from the germline V gene are SGHNT and YYREEE (reference sequence). CDR3 sequence (DNA): TGTGCCAGCAGCACGAGACAGGGTGGCTACACCTTC. Residues: CASSTRQGGYTF.

The chain recombines TRBV29-1 with TRBJ1-1; 7 bases match TRBD1. The CDR3 loop spans 12 amino acids. Unmatched junction bases numbered 9, after V lost 7 bases and J lost 7 bases. Germline CDR1 reads SQVTM; CDR2 reads ANQGSEA. CDR3 sequence: CSARDRDLEAFF. The CDR3 coding sequence is TGCAGCGCCAGAGACAGGGATCTTGAAGCTTTCTTT.

The rearrangement uses TRBV14 and TRBJ2-1; TRBD2 matches 7 bases. The CDR3 sequence is 15 residues long. J gave up 6 bases and V 5 bases, and 10 bases lay outside the gene matches. Germline V gene sequence: CDR1 SGHDN, CDR2 FVKESK. CDR3 DNA sequence: TGTGCCAGCAGCTCCCTAGCGGCCCCTGGCAATGAGCAGTTCTTC. Protein: CASSSLAAPGNEQFF.

This sequence joins TRBV19 and TRBJ1-2; no definite D call. Germline lookup yields CDR1 LNHDA and CDR2 SQIVND (reference sequence). Trimming removed 5 bases at V and 2 bases at J, with 15 bases between. CDR3 size: 15 residues. Here the CDR3 reads CASSRRMQINYGYTF. DNA for the CDR3: TGTGCCAGTAGTCGCAGAATGCAGATAAACTATGGCTACACCTTC.

The CDR3 DNA sequence: TGTGCCACCAGCAGAGATCTTGACAGCGCGAACACCGGGGAGCTGTTTTTT. Translation gives CATSRDLDSANTGELFF. This chain joins TRBV15 and TRBJ2-2, with TRBD1 as a possible D gene (5 bases). CDR1 LNHNV and CDR2 YYDKDF come from the germline V gene (reference sequence). V shed 0 bases and J shed 0 bases, with 11 bases lying between them. The CDR3 contains 17 residues. Complete variable domain (other parts from reference TRBV15 and TRBJ2-2): DAMVIQNPRYQVTQFGKPVTLSCSQTLNHNVMYWYQQKSSQAPKLLFHYYDKDFNNEADTPDNFQSRRPNTSFCFLDIRSPGLGDTAMYLCATSRDLDSANTGELFFGEGSRLTVL.